Below, 20 T cell receptor beta chains from the same sample are listed, as sequenced in a study of OX40 agonist ivuxolimab in advanced cancers. The table came from immunoSEQ multiplex PCR; TCRdb's copy has only in-frame clones and leaves some out. The sample carries over 10,000 clones, 67% recorded once. Sequencing used CD4+ or CD8+ T cells sorted from blood, obtained in a trial of the OX40 agonist ivuxolimab. The receptors were gathered from an adult with an advanced solid tumor such as melanoma, head and neck, liver or kidney cancer.

This clone was found a few times. V gene TRBV21-1 combines with J gene TRBJ2-3; TRBD1 is the table's D call and was not checked against the DNA. TRBV21-1 is a documented pseudogene. The CDR3 sequence is 15 residues long. In nucleotides, the CDR3 is TGTGCCAGCAGCAGAACAGGGAATAAATCAGATACGCAGTATTTT. The encoded protein is CASSRTGNKSDTQYF.

The rearrangement uses TRBV4-3 and TRBJ2-5; 8 nucleotides match TRBD1. The CDR3 spans 15 residues. Germline values: CDR1 LGHNA, CDR2 YSLEER. Trimming at V came to 3 bases and at J to 1 base, leaving 4 bases not matched to a gene. The CDR3 protein is CASSQSTGVQETQYF. CDR3 nucleotides: TGCGCCAGCAGCCAGTCGACAGGGGTCCAAGAGACCCAGTACTTC.

The chain joins TRBV9 to TRBJ1-6, with no clear D. V shed 4 bases and J shed 6 bases, with 11 bases lying between them. CDR1 SGDLS and CDR2 YYNGEE come from the germline V gene. CDR3 length equals 14 residues. CDR3 residues: CASSPEDSNSPLHF. In DNA, the CDR3 is TGTGCCAGCAGCCCGGAGGACTCTAATTCACCCCTCCACTTT.

The V and J genes are TRBV30 and TRBJ1-3; D call uncertain. The CDR3 is made up of 16 amino acids. The V and J ends lost 3 bases and 0 bases respectively, with 15 bases between them. Germline values: CDR1 GTSNPN, CDR2 SVGIG (reference sequence). This CDR3 reads CAWRFYAGNSGNTIYF. In DNA form, the CDR3 reads TGTGCCTGGAGGTTCTATGCAGGAAACTCTGGAAACACCATATATTTT.

This clone was seen a few times. The chain uses TRBV5-1 and TRBJ2-3; D unclear. V was shortened by 4 bases and J by 4 bases, with 16 bases between the two germline ends. The CDR3 totals 15 residues. Looked up from germline, CDR1 is SGHRS and CDR2 is YFSETQ. CDR3 DNA sequence: TGCGCCAGCAGCATTAGGGCAGGTACCGCAGATACGCAGTATTTT. Its translation: CASSIRAGTADTQYF.

The chain joins TRBV5-2 to TRBJ1-6. TRBV5-2 is reported as a pseudogene. The CDR3 is 15 amino acids. The CDR3 sequence: CASSQEDADNSPLHF. The CDR3 bases are TGCGCCAGCAGCCAAGAGGACGCAGATAATTCACCCCTCCACTTT.

The chain links TRBV30 to TRBJ1-2, with D uncertain. Looked up from germline, CDR1 is GTSNPN and CDR2 is SVGIG (reference sequence). V lost 6 bases and J lost 4, with 3 bases in between. The CDR3 spans 9 residues. This CDR3 is CACGYGYTF. CDR3 nucleotide sequence: TGTGCCTGCGGCTATGGCTACACCTTC.

The chain couples TRBV6-5 to TRBJ1-2; D perhaps matches TRBD1 (5 bases). The CDR3 totals 14 residues. Looked up from germline, CDR1 is MNHEY and CDR2 is SVGAGI. V lost 7 bases and J lost 1, with 13 bases in between. The CDR3, as DNA: TGTGCCAGCACCCCCCTGGGGGATAACTATGGCTACACCTTC. Residues: CASTPLGDNYGYTF.

This clone has a handful of counts. The CDR3 DNA follows: TGTGCCAGCAGCCCGCCGCCGGACAGATCGAACACTGAAGCTTTCTTT. It is translated as CASSPPPDRSNTEAFF. The chain employs TRBV5-4 and TRBJ1-1; maybe TRBD1 (6 bases). Germline V CDR1 and CDR2: SGHNT, YYREEE (reference sequence). V gave up 4 bases and J gave up 1 base, with 17 bases separating them. The CDR3 is 16 amino acids.

The rearrangement joins TRBV6-5 to TRBJ2-1, with TRBD1 as a possible D gene (5 bases). The CDR3 consists of 14 residues. The germline V gene has CDR1 MNHEY and CDR2 SVGAGI. Trimming took 2 bases from V and 8 from J, leaving 13 bases between them. The CDR3 loop is CASSYPLGPHEQFF. The DNA for the CDR3 is TGTGCCAGCAGTTACCCGCTGGGGCCTCATGAGCAGTTCTTC.

The rearrangement links TRBV9 to TRBJ2-1; possibly TRBD1 or TRBD2 for D (5 bases each). The CDR3 is made up of 13 amino acids. CDR1 is SGDLS and CDR2 is YYNGEE in the germline V gene. Trimming took off 0 bases at V and 9 bases at J, with 10 bases between the two ends. The CDR3 nucleotides read TGTGCCAGCAGCGTAGCTACTGGGGGTGAGCAGTTCTTC. Residues: CASSVATGGEQFF.

The genes are TRBV4-2 and TRBJ2-2; D unclear. CDR3 length: 12 amino acids. Between the trimmed V and J ends, which lost 4 bases and 4 bases, there was a span of 4 bases. Germline V gene data show CDR1 as LGHNA and CDR2 as YNFKEQ. The CDR3, as DNA: TGTGCCAGCAGCCGGAGCACCGGGGAGCTGTTTTTT. As protein: CASSRSTGELFF.

This clone was observed once. The V gene is TRBV7-9, the J gene TRBJ2-7; TRBD1 agrees at 9 bases. The CDR3 totals 15 residues. J was trimmed by 5 bases and V by 3 bases; bases with no gene match: 8. Germline V lookup: CDR1 SEHNR, CDR2 FQNEAQ (reference sequence). The CDR3 nucleotides read TGTGCCAGCAGCTTTACCGGGACAGGGTCGAACGAGCAGTACTTC. Translating it yields CASSFTGTGSNEQYF.

The chain carries TRBV19 and TRBJ2-7; D might be TRBD2 (6 bases). Trimming removed 7 bases at V and 3 bases at J, with 19 bases between. Germline V gene lookup returns CDR1 LNHDA and CDR2 SQIVND (reference sequence). CDR3 length: 15 amino acids. Written as DNA, the CDR3 is TGTGCCAGTAACTCGCCTGGGACGGGAGTCTACGAGCAGTACTTC. Its protein is CASNSPGTGVYEQYF.

The chain joins TRBV2 to TRBJ2-2, with 10 bases matching TRBD2. V trimming: 4 bases; J trimming: 3 bases; junction bases outside the gene matches: 2. This CDR3 contains 15 residues. CDR1 and CDR2 (germline): SNHLY, FYNNEI. For the CDR3, the DNA is TGTGCCAGCAGTGCCGGGACTAGCGACACCGGGGAGCTGTTTTTT. As protein: CASSAGTSDTGELFF.

This clone has a handful of counts. This chain connects TRBV11-2 to TRBJ2-2; D remains ambiguous. Germline CDR1 reads SGHAT; CDR2 reads FQNNGV. The CDR3 totals 16 residues. V was shortened by 3 bases and J by 1 base, with 12 bases between the two germline ends. CDR3 loop: CASSLDEDKNTGELFF. In DNA, the CDR3 is TGTGCCAGCAGCTTGGACGAAGACAAGAACACCGGGGAGCTGTTTTTT.

CDR3 coding DNA: TGTGCCAGCAGAACCAGCTCAGGGGGTACTTGGGAGCAGTACTTC. Protein product: CASRTSSGGTWEQYF. This chain joins TRBV6-1 and TRBJ2-7, with 7 bases identical to TRBD1. Trimming at V came to 6 bases and at J to 7 bases, leaving 15 bases not matched to a gene. The CDR3 runs to 15 residues. CDR1 is MNHNS, CDR2 SASEGT, per germline.

This clone was detected a few times. The V and J genes are TRBV10-3 and TRBJ2-3; a possible D gene is TRBD2 (6 bases). The germline gives CDR1 ENHRY, CDR2 SYGVKD. The CDR3 sequence is 15 residues long. V lost 6 bases and J 2 bases, leaving 15 bases between the germline ends. CDR3 bases: TGTGCCATCAGCAGAGGGGACTCCTACACAGATACGCAGTATTTT. Its translation is CAISRGDSYTDTQYF.

V gene TRBV7-2 combines with J gene TRBJ2-1, with D possibly being TRBD2 (5 bases). CDR1 is SGHTA, CDR2 FQGNSA, per germline. The CDR3 has 12 amino acids. The V end was cut by 6 bases, the J end by 4 bases, with 7 bases between. CDR3 amino acids: CASRAAYNEQFF. Here the CDR3 DNA reads TGTGCCAGCAGAGCGGCTTACAATGAGCAGTTCTTC.

The chain links TRBV27 to TRBJ1-2, with TRBD1 matching over 8 bases. Unmatched junction bases numbered 5, after V lost 1 base and J lost 7 bases. This CDR3 is built from 14 residues. Germline lookup yields CDR1 MNHEY and CDR2 SMNVEV (reference sequence). The CDR3, as DNA: TGTGCCAGCAGTTTATATCAGGGGGCCGGTGGCTACACCTTC. It yields the protein CASSLYQGAGGYTF.